This TCR beta chain was sequenced in a study of cytomegalovirus exposure and HLA in healthy donors. Whole-study results and caveats: A later examination showed that TCR association rates differed by HLA locus, with DRB1 most and HLA-C fewest.

Details on this clone: The antigen remains undetermined.

Germline V gene data show CDR1 as SQVTM and CDR2 as ANQGSEA. V lost 4 bases to trimming and J lost 0 bases, with 9 bases between them. This CDR3 spans 14 amino acids. This PCR relied on a set of 60 Vbeta primers and 13 Jbeta primers. Repertoires were generated with immunoSEQ multiplex PCR, while TCRdb's copy carries only in-frame clones and drops some. The sample has 60,000 to 65,000 clones; 65% to 75% are singletons. Sequenced material: PBMCs. The TCR sequence derives from a man in his forties or fifties in good health and CMV-seropositive. This chain joins TRBV29-1 and TRBJ2-2; D might be TRBD1 (6 bases). The CDR3 coding sequence is TGCAGCGTTGCTCAGGGGACGAACACCGGGGAGCTGTTTTTT. Its translation: CSVAQGTNTGELFF.